This T cell receptor beta chain was captured in a study of cytomegalovirus exposure and HLA in healthy donors. Overall study findings and caveats: Earlier findings revealed that most TCR beta V segments proved productive either about 87% or about 30% of the time. Among TCR beta chains of equal frequency, HLA-associated ones were more clonally expanded in a later analysis.

As concerns this clone: Its antigen is undetermined.

Germline trimming cut 3 bases from V and 1 base from J; bases unmatched to any gene: 8. The germline V gene has CDR1 SGHRS and CDR2 YFSETQ. This CDR3 contains 16 residues. The study ran its PCR with 60 Vbeta and 13 Jbeta primers. Clones were read by immunoSEQ multiplex PCR, and TCRdb kept only the in-frame ones, dropping some. The data hold roughly 190,000 clones, with around 88% observed a single time. This receptor was obtained from a man aged 35 to 55 in good health and CMV-seropositive. The sample was PBMCs. The genes are TRBV5-1 and TRBJ2-3, with TRBD2 matching 7 bases. The CDR3 bases are TGCGCCAGCAGCTGGGCGGGGGTCCCATGCACAGATACGCAGTATTTT. This translates into CASSWAGVPCTDTQYF.